What follows is one TCR beta chain and its context. Clones were sequenced by immunoSEQ multiplex PCR, and TCRdb holds only the in-frame ones, with some missing. The sample yields roughly 130,000 clones, around 84% seen once. This CDR3 spans 13 amino acids. V was clipped by 8 bases and J by 6 bases; unmatched bases: 6. The data belong to a study of blood T cell repertoires in COVID-19. For the study at large: Sources were T cells, B-cell-depleted T cells, or PBMCs; the material itself was cDNA or gDNA.

The chain combines TRBV12-3 or TRBV12-4 with TRBJ2-3; 9 nucleotides align to TRBD2. The receptor was isolated from a young woman who had recovered from COVID-19. Sample: PBMCs or T cells enriched from blood (not recorded which). CDR3 amino acids: CASRGREGDTQYF. In nucleotides, the CDR3 is TGTGCCAGCCGGGGGCGGGAGGGGGATACGCAGTATTTT.